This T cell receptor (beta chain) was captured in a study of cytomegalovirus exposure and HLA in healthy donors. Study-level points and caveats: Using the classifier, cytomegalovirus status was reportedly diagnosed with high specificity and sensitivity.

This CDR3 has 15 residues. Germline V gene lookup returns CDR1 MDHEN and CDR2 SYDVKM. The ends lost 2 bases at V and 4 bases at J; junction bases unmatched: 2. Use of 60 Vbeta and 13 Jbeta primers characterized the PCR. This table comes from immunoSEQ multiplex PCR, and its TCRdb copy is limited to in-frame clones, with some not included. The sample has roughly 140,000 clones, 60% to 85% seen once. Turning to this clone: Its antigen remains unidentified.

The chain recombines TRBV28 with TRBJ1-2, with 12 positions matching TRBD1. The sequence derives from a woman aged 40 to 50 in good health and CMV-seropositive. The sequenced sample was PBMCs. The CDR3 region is CASSLGTGGGYGYTF. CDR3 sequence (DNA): TGTGCCAGCAGTTTAGGGACAGGGGGCGGCTATGGCTACACCTTC.